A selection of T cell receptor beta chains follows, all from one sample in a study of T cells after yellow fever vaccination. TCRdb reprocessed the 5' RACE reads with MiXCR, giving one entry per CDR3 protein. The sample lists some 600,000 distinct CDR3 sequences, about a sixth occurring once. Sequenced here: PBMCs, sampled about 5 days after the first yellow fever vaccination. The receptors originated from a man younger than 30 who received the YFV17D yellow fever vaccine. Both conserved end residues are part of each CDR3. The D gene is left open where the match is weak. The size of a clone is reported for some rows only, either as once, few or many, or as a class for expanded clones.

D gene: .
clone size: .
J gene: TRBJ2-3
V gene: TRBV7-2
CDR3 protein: CASSLITGLPDTQYF
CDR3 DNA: TGTGCCAGCAGCTTAATCACGGGACTCCCAGATACGCAGTATTTT

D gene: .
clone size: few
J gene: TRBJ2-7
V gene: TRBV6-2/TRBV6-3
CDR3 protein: CASRQAYEQYF
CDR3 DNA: TGTGCCAGCCGACAGGCCTACGAGCAGTACTTC

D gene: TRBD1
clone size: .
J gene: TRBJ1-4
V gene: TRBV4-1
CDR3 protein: CASSRGTAQWLNEKLFF
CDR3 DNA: TGCGCCAGCAGCCGGGGGACAGCCCAATGGCTGAATGAAAAACTGTTTTTT

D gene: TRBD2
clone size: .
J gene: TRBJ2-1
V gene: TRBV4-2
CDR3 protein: CASSQDGEGIAYNEQFF
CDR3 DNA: TGTGCCAGCAGCCAAGATGGGGAGGGGATCGCCTACAATGAGCAGTTCTTC

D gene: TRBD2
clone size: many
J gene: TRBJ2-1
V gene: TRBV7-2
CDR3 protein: CASSFTSGGYNEQFF
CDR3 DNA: TGCGCCAGCAGCTTCACTAGCGGGGGTTACAATGAGCAGTTCTTC

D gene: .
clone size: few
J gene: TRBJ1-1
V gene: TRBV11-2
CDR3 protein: CASRLGPGNTEAFF
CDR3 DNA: TGTGCCAGCAGGCTGGGGCCTGGGAACACTGAAGCTTTCTTT

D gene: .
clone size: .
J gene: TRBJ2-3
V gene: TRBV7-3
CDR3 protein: CARIRRGPDTQYF
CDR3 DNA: TGTGCCAGGATTAGGAGGGGACCTGATACGCAGTATTTT

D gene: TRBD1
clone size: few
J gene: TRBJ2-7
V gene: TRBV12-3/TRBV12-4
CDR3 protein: CASSKQGAQYEQYF
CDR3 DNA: TGTGCCAGCAGTAAACAGGGGGCTCAGTACGAGCAGTACTTC

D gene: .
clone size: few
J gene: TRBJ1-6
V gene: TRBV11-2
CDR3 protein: CASTWGNPGNSPLHF
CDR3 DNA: TGTGCCAGCACCTGGGGGAATCCGGGTAATTCACCCCTCCACTTT

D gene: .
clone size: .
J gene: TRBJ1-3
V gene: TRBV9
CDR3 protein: CASSVDSGGYGNTIYF
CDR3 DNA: TGTGCCAGCAGCGTAGACAGTGGAGGTTACGGAAACACCATATATTTT

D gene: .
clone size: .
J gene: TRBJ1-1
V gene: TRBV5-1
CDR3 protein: CASLGGIGSTEAFF
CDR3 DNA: TGCGCCAGCCTGGGGGGGATCGGCAGCACTGAAGCTTTCTTT

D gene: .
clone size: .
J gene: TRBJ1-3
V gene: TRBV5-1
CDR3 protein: CASSWRTGNTIYF
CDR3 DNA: TGCGCCAGCAGCTGGAGGACTGGAAACACCATATATTTT

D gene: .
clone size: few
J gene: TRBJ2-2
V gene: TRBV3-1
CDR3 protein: CASSQNWGVVGELFF
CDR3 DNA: TGTGCCAGCAGCCAAAATTGGGGGGTCGTCGGGGAGCTGTTTTTT

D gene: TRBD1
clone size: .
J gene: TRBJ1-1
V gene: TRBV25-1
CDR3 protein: CASTGGGRGDTEAFF
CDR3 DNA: TGTGCCAGCACCGGTGGGGGCAGGGGGGACACTGAAGCTTTCTTT

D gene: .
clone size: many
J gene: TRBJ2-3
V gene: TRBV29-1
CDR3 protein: CSVGTDTQYF
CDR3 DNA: TGCAGCGTAGGCACAGATACGCAGTATTTT

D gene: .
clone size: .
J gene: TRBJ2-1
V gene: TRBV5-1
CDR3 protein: CASSLAALTYNEQFF
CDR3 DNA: TGCGCCAGCAGCTTGGCGGCCCTAACCTACAATGAGCAGTTCTTC

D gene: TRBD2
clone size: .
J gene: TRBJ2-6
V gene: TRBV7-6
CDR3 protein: CASSLELAGSSGANVLTF
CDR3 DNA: TGTGCCAGCAGCTTAGAGCTAGCGGGGAGCTCTGGGGCCAACGTCCTGACTTTC

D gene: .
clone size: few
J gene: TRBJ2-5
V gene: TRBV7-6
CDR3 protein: CASSSQGVQETQYF
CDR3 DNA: TGTGCCAGCAGCTCACAGGGTGTCCAAGAGACCCAGTACTTC

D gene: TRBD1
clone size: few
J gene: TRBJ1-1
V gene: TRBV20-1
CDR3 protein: CSARGQAQGYAEAFF
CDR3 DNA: TGCAGTGCTAGGGGACAGGCCCAGGGATATGCTGAAGCTTTCTTT

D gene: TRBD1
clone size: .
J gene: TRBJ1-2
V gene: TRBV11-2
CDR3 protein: CASSPIPGQGFGLHGYTF
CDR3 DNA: TGTGCCAGCAGCCCCATACCGGGACAGGGGTTCGGGTTACATGGCTACACCTTC

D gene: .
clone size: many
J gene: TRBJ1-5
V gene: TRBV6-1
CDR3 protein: CASQQGGNQPQHF
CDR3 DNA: TGTGCCAGCCAGCAGGGAGGCAATCAGCCCCAGCATTTT

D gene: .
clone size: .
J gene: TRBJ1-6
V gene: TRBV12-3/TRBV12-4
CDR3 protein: CASSSREVLHF
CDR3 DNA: TGTGCCAGCAGTTCCAGGGAAGTTCTCCACTTT

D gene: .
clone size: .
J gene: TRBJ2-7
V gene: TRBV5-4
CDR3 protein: CASSLWGAVYEQYF
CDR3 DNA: TGTGCCAGCAGCTTGTGGGGGGCAGTATACGAGCAGTACTTC

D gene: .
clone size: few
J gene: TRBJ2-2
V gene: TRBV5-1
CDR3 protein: CASSLLSLSTANTGELFF
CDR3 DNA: TGCGCCAGCAGCCTACTAAGCCTCTCTACCGCGAACACCGGGGAGCTGTTTTTT

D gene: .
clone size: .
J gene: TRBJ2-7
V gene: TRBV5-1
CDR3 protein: CASSEAGTRTYEQYF
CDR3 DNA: TGCGCCAGCAGCGAAGCCGGGACACGAACCTACGAGCAGTACTTC

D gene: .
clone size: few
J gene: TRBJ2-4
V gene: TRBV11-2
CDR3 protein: CASSLGGLTKNIQYF
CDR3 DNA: TGTGCCAGCAGCTTAGGGGGGCTTACCAAAAACATTCAGTACTTC

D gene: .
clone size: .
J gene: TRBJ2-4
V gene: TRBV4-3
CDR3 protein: CASSQARGAENIQYF
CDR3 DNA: TGCGCCAGCAGCCAAGCCAGAGGAGCTGAAAACATTCAGTACTTC

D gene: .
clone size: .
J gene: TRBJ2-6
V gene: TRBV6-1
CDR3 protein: CASRESGANVLTF
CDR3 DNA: TGTGCCAGTAGGGAGTCTGGGGCCAACGTCCTGACTTTC

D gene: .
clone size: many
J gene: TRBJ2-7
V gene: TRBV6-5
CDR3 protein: CASSYPGGQFHF
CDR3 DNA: TGTGCCAGCAGTTACCCGGGGGGACAGTTCCACTTC